A single sample gave rise to the 23 T cell receptor beta chains below, sequenced in a study of regulatory T cells in long-lasting Graves disease. Time point noted: newly diagnosed GD, antithyroid drugs for less than 3 months. There was RNA extracted from PBMCs, and the TCR library was made from it. CDR3-region Arm-PCR and iRepertoire HTBI primers produced the TCR beta libraries. Via MiXCR, TCRdb re-called the multiplex PCR reads, giving one row per CDR3 protein. Here the sample spans about 530,000 distinct CDR3 sequences, 15% to 20% being singletons. These data were likewise used in another study, on T cells in Graves' hyperthyroidism and ophthalmopathy.

The source was peripheral blood mononuclear cells (PBMCs), collected at new diagnosis, from a patient treated with antithyroid drugs. Receptors were obtained from a woman aged 40-65 years with Graves disease.

This sequence joins TRBV28 and TRBJ2-3; 8 bases map to TRBD2. The length of the CDR3 is 15 residues. Germline lookup yields CDR1 MDHEN and CDR2 SYDVKM. The J segment lost 1 base and the V segment lost 6 bases, leaving 6 bases of the junction unmatched. CDR3 in DNA: TGTGCCAGCAGCCTCCCGGGAGGGGGCACAGATACGCAGTATTTT. As protein: CASSLPGGGTDTQYF.

Remarks on this clonotype: The germline gene is not matched at one end of the junction; a read error may be the cause. The chain is built from TRBV6-1 and TRBJ1-1; TRBD1 is a possible D gene (5 bases). Germline V gene sequence: CDR1 MNHNS, CDR2 SASEGT. The CDR3 sequence is 12 residues long. The CDR3 loop is CASGRPGHSYYF. In DNA, the CDR3 is TGTGCCAGCGGTAGGCCAGGGCATTCCTATTACTTT.

This clonotype has just a few counts. The gene calls are TRBV10-1 and TRBJ1-6, with TRBD1 matching over 7 bases. CDR1 is WNHNN and CDR2 is SYGVQD in the germline V gene (reference sequence). J gave up 14 bases and V 2 bases, and 6 bases lay outside the gene matches. The CDR3 is 13 residues long. CDR3 coding DNA: TGCGCCAGCAGTGAGAAGACAGGGTCGACCCTCCACTTT. It yields the protein CASSEKTGSTLHF.

This clonotype showed up just a few times. The V call is TRBV4-2, the J call TRBJ2-2; 12 bases agree with TRBD1. The trim removed 0 bases at V and 7 bases at J, leaving 6 bases unmatched. CDR1 and CDR2 (germline): LGHNA, YNFKEQ. CDR3 size: 17 residues. The DNA of the CDR3 is TGTGCCAGCAGCCAAGACCGGGACAGGGGGCTTGGCGGGGAGCTGTTTTTT. This sequence encodes CASSQDRDRGLGGELFF.

In this sample, this clonotype turned up many times. This rearrangement joins TRBV20-1 to TRBJ2-1, with TRBD2 identical over 9 bases. The germline V gene encodes CDR1 DFQATT and CDR2 SNEGSKA (reference sequence). V lost 4 bases to trimming and J lost 2 bases; unmatched junction nucleotides: 6. This CDR3 region has 15 residues. The CDR3 spells CSAISGGNAYNEQFF. The CDR3 DNA reads TGCAGTGCTATTAGCGGGGGAAATGCCTACAATGAGCAGTTCTTC.

This clonotype showed up just a few times. V usage is TRBV20-1 and J usage is TRBJ1-2; D is unresolved. There are 15 residues in the CDR3. In germline, CDR1 is DFQATT, CDR2 SNEGSKA (reference sequence). V lost 3 bases, J lost 2 bases, and 16 bases lay in between. CDR3 DNA sequence: TGCAGTGCTAGTCATAAGTCCGAGTCCAACTATGGCTACACCTTC. This translates into CSASHKSESNYGYTF.

This clonotype came up many times. The gene calls are TRBV11-3 and TRBJ2-1; D is unresolved. This CDR3 is 15 amino acids long. The germline CDR1 and CDR2 sequences are SGHNT and YENEEA. V shed 0 bases and J shed 8 bases, with 14 bases lying between them. The CDR3 DNA sequence: TGTGCCAGCAGCTTAGATTACGTTGGTACTGATGAGCAGTTCTTC. Amino acid sequence: CASSLDYVGTDEQFF.

This clonotype was recorded at least ten times. The chain combines TRBV5-1 with TRBJ2-7, with TRBD1 matching 11 bases. CDR1 and CDR2 (germline): SGHRS, YFSETQ. J was trimmed by 5 bases and V by 3 bases; bases with no gene match: 1. The CDR3 totals 13 residues. CDR3 sequence: CASSWDRGDEQYF. CDR3 coding DNA: TGCGCCAGCAGCTGGGACAGGGGGGACGAGCAGTACTTC. Filled out from reference TRBV5-1 and TRBJ2-7, the complete variable domain reads KAGVTQTPRYLIKTRGQQVTLSCSPISGHRSVSWYQQTPGQGLQFLFEYFSETQRNKGNFPGRFSGRQFSNSRSEMNVSTLELGDSALYLCASSWDRGDEQYFGPGTRLTVT.

This clonotype was observed a few times. The CDR3 DNA reads TGCGCCAGCAGCCCCGGGACTCTAGGACCCGGGGAGCTGTTTTTT. Translated, it gives CASSPGTLGPGELFF. This sequence joins TRBV5-1 and TRBJ2-2; a weak D match, TRBD2 (6 bases). Germline CDR1 and CDR2: SGHRS and YFSETQ. V lost 4 bases and J 6 bases, leaving 16 bases between the germline ends. The CDR3 has 15 amino acids.

This clonotype was counted only a few times. The chain is built from TRBV19 and TRBJ1-1, with D perhaps TRBD1 (6 bases). Trimming shortened V by 5 bases and J by 0 bases, and 10 bases separated the two germline ends. Germline V gene lookup returns CDR1 LNHDA and CDR2 SQIVND (reference sequence). The CDR3 has 14 residues. As DNA, the CDR3 is TGTGCCAGTAGTGGCACAGGGATGAACACTGAAGCTTTCTTT. Its translation: CASSGTGMNTEAFF.

The rearrangement links TRBV20-1 to TRBJ2-7; 7 bases map to TRBD2. CDR3 length: 15 residues. Germline assignment: CDR1 DFQATT and CDR2 SNEGSKA (reference sequence). The junction had 18 bases not matched to a gene; V was cut back by 6 bases and J by 7 bases. As DNA, the CDR3 is TGCAGTGCCAACGGACCTAGCGGATTTTGGGTTGAGCAGTACTTC. Translation: CSANGPSGFWVEQYF.

In its sample, this clonotype was seen many times. This chain connects TRBV18 to TRBJ1-2; unclear D gene. The CDR3 spans 15 residues. Germline CDR1 is KGHSH and CDR2 is LQKENI. Between the trimmed V and J ends, which lost 2 bases and 2 bases, there was a span of 12 bases. CDR3 sequence reads: CASSPYSNGNYGYTF. The CDR3 nucleotides are TGTGCCAGCTCACCATACAGCAACGGCAACTATGGCTACACCTTC.

There are a few counts of this clonotype. The genes are TRBV7-9 and TRBJ1-2; 10 positions agree with TRBD1. V shed 2 bases and J 0 bases; nucleotides not matched to a gene: 3. Per germline, CDR1 SEHNR and CDR2 FQNEAQ (reference sequence). This CDR3 contains 16 residues. The CDR3, as DNA: TGTGCCAGCAGCTTATTGGACAGGGGGGCTAACTATGGCTACACCTTC. Protein sequence: CASSLLDRGANYGYTF.

This clonotype was found many times. The chain links TRBV11-2 to TRBJ2-7; TRBD2 aligns across 9 bases. CDR3 length equals 15 residues. V lost 2 bases to trimming and J lost 0 bases; unmatched junction nucleotides: 2. In germline, CDR1 is SGHAT, CDR2 FQNNGV. The CDR3 here is CASSLQLAGSYEQYF. CDR3 DNA: TGTGCCAGCAGCTTACAACTAGCGGGCTCCTACGAGCAGTACTTC.

This clonotype was seen many times. The genes are TRBV11-3 and TRBJ1-1; unclear D gene. The CDR3 is 13 residues long. The V gene's germline CDR1 is SGHNT and CDR2 YENEEA. V was pared by 5 bases and J by 1 base, with 8 bases between. In DNA form, the CDR3 reads TGTGCCAGCAGCATCAACAGGAACACTGAAGCTTTCTTT. It encodes CASSINRNTEAFF.

In the case of this clonotype: The junction departs from the called germline gene at one end, perhaps through a read error. V and J are TRBV27 and TRBJ1-1; D unclear. Germline V gene sequence: CDR1 MNHEY, CDR2 SMNVEV (reference sequence). The CDR3 spans 13 residues. The CDR3 here is CASSLRANTGAFF. For the CDR3, the DNA is TGTGCCAGCAGTTTACGTGCGAACACTGGAGCTTTCTTT.

This clonotype was counted at least ten times. The rearrangement joins TRBV2 to TRBJ1-1; no definite D call. This CDR3 is 14 amino acids long. Germline loops: CDR1 SNHLY, CDR2 FYNNEI. The V end was cut by 6 bases, the J end by 0 bases, with 11 bases between. The CDR3 region is CASSQYRLNTEAFF. CDR3 coding DNA: TGTGCCAGCAGCCAGTACCGCCTGAACACTGAAGCTTTCTTT.

The V gene is TRBV9, the J gene TRBJ1-1; 8 nucleotides line up with TRBD1. Germline V gene data show CDR1 as SGDLS and CDR2 as YYNGEE. Unmatched junction bases numbered 8, after V lost 4 bases and J lost 0 bases. The CDR3 consists of 16 residues. The CDR3 loop is CASSPQGGVVNTEAFF. CDR3 bases: TGTGCCAGCAGCCCACAGGGGGGGGTGGTGAACACTGAAGCTTTCTTT. The full variable domain, its missing parts supplied by reference TRBV9 and TRBJ1-1, is DSGVTQTPKHLITATGQRVTLRCSPRSGDLSVYWYQQSLDQGLQFLIQYYNGEERAKGNILERFSAQQFPDLHSELNLSSLELGDSALYFCASSPQGGVVNTEAFFGQGTRLTVV.

This clonotype was seen ten or more times. This chain links TRBV11-3 with TRBJ2-1, with 8 bases matching TRBD2. CDR1 and CDR2 from the germline V gene are SGHNT and YENEEA. CDR3 length: 16 residues. Unmatched junction bases numbered 7, after V lost 0 bases and J lost 6 bases. Written as DNA, the CDR3 is TGTGCCAGCAGCTTAGATGACGGGGGGGCGGCCAATGAGCAGTTCTTC. The encoded protein is CASSLDDGGAANEQFF.

In its sample, this clonotype was seen many times. The chain uses TRBV7-9 and TRBJ2-5; D is unclear. CDR3 length: 13 amino acids. V was cut by 5 bases and J by 2 bases, with 9 bases left in between. Germline V lookup: CDR1 SEHNR, CDR2 FQNEAQ (reference sequence). CDR3 in DNA: TGTGCCAGCAGCCTGACTGCGCAAGAGACCCAGTACTTC. This sequence encodes CASSLTAQETQYF.

The V gene is TRBV7-8, the J gene TRBJ1-1, with unresolved D. V was cut by 6 bases and J by 4 bases, with 15 bases left in between. This CDR3 contains 14 residues. Germline V CDR1 and CDR2: SGHVS, FQNEAQ. Here the CDR3 reads CASRHQEGSTEAFF. In DNA, the CDR3 is TGTGCCAGCAGGCACCAGGAAGGGAGCACTGAAGCTTTCTTT.

This clonotype was detected ten times or more. The V and J genes are TRBV3-1 and TRBJ1-2; no clear D gene. This CDR3 region has 15 residues. Germline V gives CDR1 LGHDT, CDR2 YNNKEL (reference sequence). The germline V and J ends were trimmed by 4 bases and 3 bases, with 15 bases remaining between them. CDR3 loop: CASSPMPERDYGYTF. CDR3 sequence (DNA): TGTGCCAGCAGCCCAATGCCAGAAAGGGACTATGGCTACACCTTC.

This clonotype has more than one count but fewer than ten. This rearrangement joins TRBV20-1 to TRBJ2-2; D is unclear. CDR1 and CDR2 (germline): DFQATT, SNEGSKA (reference sequence). The length of the CDR3 is 13 residues. Trimming removed 6 bases from V and 5 bases from J, with 13 bases in between. In DNA, the CDR3 is TGCAGTGCCTTCAAGAGTGAAACCGGGGAGCTGTTTTTT. This gives the protein CSAFKSETGELFF.